One sample yielded the 28 T cell receptor beta chains listed below, sequenced in a study of blood T cell repertoires in COVID-19. Here immunoSEQ multiplex PCR was the method, and the copy in TCRdb shows in-frame clones only, minus some. The table includes more than 200,000 clones, 85% to 90% detected once. Sequenced input: PBMCs or T cells enriched from blood (not recorded which). These receptor sequences come from a man aged 40-49 years who had recovered from COVID-19.

V is TRBV3-1 (or the pseudogene TRBV3-2) and J is TRBJ1-2; D not certain. This CDR3 spans 15 amino acids. Germline V gene data show CDR1 as LGHDT and CDR2 as YNNKEL (reference sequence). The V gene lost 0 bases and the J gene lost 0 bases, with 8 bases spanning the gap. CDR3 sequence: CASSQDAGSNYGYTF. The CDR3 nucleotides read TGTGCCAGCAGCCAAGATGCGGGGTCTAACTATGGCTACACCTTC.

The chain uses TRBV6-2 or TRBV6-3 and TRBJ2-2, with 10 positions matching TRBD1. The V gene end was trimmed by 2 bases and the J gene end by 4 bases; junction bases not matched to a gene: 1. The CDR3 consists of 15 residues. Per the germline V gene, CDR1 is MNHEY and CDR2 is SVGEGT. The CDR3 bases are TGTGCCAGCAGTTACAGGACAGGGGGCACCGGGGAGCTGTTTTTT. Amino acids: CASSYRTGGTGELFF.

J is TRBJ1-5 and V is TRBV28; 8 bases are a match to TRBD1. Trimming at V came to 3 bases and at J to 3 bases, leaving 7 bases not matched to a gene. The CDR3 length is 16 residues. Germline loops: CDR1 MDHEN, CDR2 SYDVKM. This chain's CDR3 is CASSFSSRGHNQPQHF. The CDR3 coding sequence is TGTGCCAGCAGTTTCAGTAGCAGGGGGCACAATCAGCCCCAGCATTTT.

The chain carries TRBV15 and TRBJ2-7, with TRBD1 matching over 8 bases. The CDR3 runs 14 residues. The germline V gene encodes CDR1 LNHNV and CDR2 YYDKDF (reference sequence). J was trimmed by 5 bases and V by 1 base; bases with no gene match: 4. CDR3 in DNA: TGTGCCACCAGCAGAGCCAGGGGGCATGACGAGCAGTACTTC. Its protein is CATSRARGHDEQYF.

The chain uses TRBV7-9 and TRBJ2-7; TRBD2 might be the D (6 bases). The germline gives CDR1 SEHNR, CDR2 FQNEAQ (reference sequence). CDR3 length equals 13 residues. V was shortened by 3 bases and J by 1 base, with 7 bases between the two germline ends. The CDR3 DNA follows: TGTGCCAGCAGCTTCCGGGAGTCCTACGAGCAGTACTTC. Its protein product is CASSFRESYEQYF.

The chain recombines TRBV19 with TRBJ2-7; 7 bases agree with TRBD1. Germline V lookup: CDR1 LNHDA, CDR2 SQIVND (reference sequence). With V trimmed by 5 bases and J by 5 bases, 9 bases remained unmatched. The CDR3 sequence is 14 residues long. For the CDR3, the DNA is TGTGCCAGTAGTCCTTGGACAGGTGCAGACGAGCAGTACTTC. Protein product: CASSPWTGADEQYF.

CDR3: CATRRGPDTDTQYF. CDR3 nucleotide sequence: TGTGCCACCCGCAGGGGGCCGGACACAGATACGCAGTATTTT. The chain couples TRBV7-2 to TRBJ2-3; 8 nucleotides match TRBD1. J gave up 2 bases and V 10 bases, and 8 bases lay outside the gene matches. CDR1 and CDR2 from the germline V gene are SGHTA and FQGNSA. The length of the CDR3 is 14 residues.

The V gene is TRBV18, the J gene TRBJ1-4; possibly TRBD1 for D (5 bases). This CDR3 spans 14 amino acids. The germline V gene encodes CDR1 KGHSH and CDR2 LQKENI. The ends were cut back, 1 base at V and 8 bases at J, with 11 bases in the middle. The DNA of the CDR3 is TGTGCCAGCTCACCACTACAGGAGGGGGAAAAACTGTTTTTT. Translating it yields CASSPLQEGEKLFF.

This clone was observed a handful of times. The chain couples TRBV27 to TRBJ1-3; 7 nucleotides align to TRBD1. With V trimmed by 6 bases and J by 3 bases, 5 bases remained unmatched. Per germline, CDR1 MNHEY and CDR2 SMNVEV (reference sequence). The CDR3 is 14 residues long. CDR3: CASRRQGDGNTIYF. As DNA, the CDR3 is TGTGCCAGCAGAAGGCAGGGGGATGGAAACACCATATATTTT.

V and J are TRBV15 and TRBJ2-3; tentative D call: TRBD2 (5 bases). CDR1 and CDR2 (germline): LNHNV, YYDKDF (reference sequence). Between the trimmed V and J ends, which lost 3 bases and 7 bases, there was a span of 14 bases. The CDR3 is made up of 14 amino acids. The DNA of the CDR3 is TGTGCCACCAGCAGGTTTGGACTTGGCCATACGCAGTATTTT. Residues: CATSRFGLGHTQYF.

The V call is TRBV6-5, the J call TRBJ1-1; maybe TRBD1 (6 bases). This CDR3 contains 14 residues. The germline V gene has CDR1 MNHEY and CDR2 SVGAGI. Trimming shortened V by 6 bases and J by 0 bases, and 11 bases separated the two germline ends. CDR3 nucleotide sequence: TGTGCCAGCAGGCAGGGGACCATGAACACTGAAGCTTTCTTT. Its translation: CASRQGTMNTEAFF.

V gene TRBV4-1 combines with J gene TRBJ2-5, with a weak D call TRBD2 (6 bases). Trimming took 0 bases from V and 9 from J, leaving 23 bases between them. Germline-derived CDR1 and CDR2 are MGHRA and YSYEKL. The length of the CDR3 is 17 residues. The CDR3 spells CASSQERFGGTWGAQYF. CDR3 bases: TGCGCCAGCAGCCAAGAACGGTTTGGCGGGACCTGGGGGGCCCAGTACTTC.

The chain couples TRBV19 to TRBJ2-7; tentatively, D is TRBD2 (7 bases). The germline V and J ends were trimmed by 3 bases and 3 bases, with 15 bases remaining between them. Germline V gene lookup returns CDR1 LNHDA and CDR2 SQIVND (reference sequence). This CDR3 is built from 15 residues. CDR3 amino acids: CASSMGRGPHYEQYF. The CDR3 DNA is TGTGCCAGTAGTATGGGGCGGGGGCCACACTACGAGCAGTACTTC.

CDR3: CASSTVSSGYTF. Here the CDR3 DNA reads TGTGCCAGCAGCACAGTGAGTTCGGGCTACACCTTC. This rearrangement joins TRBV13 to TRBJ1-2; D unresolved. CDR1 PRHDT and CDR2 FYEKMQ come from the germline V gene (reference sequence). This CDR3 is 12 amino acids long. Trimming removed 5 bases at V and 8 bases at J, with 12 bases between.

J is TRBJ1-1 and V is TRBV7-9; 8 nucleotides align to TRBD1. Trimming cost V 7 bases and J 3 bases; bases outside gene matches: 10. Germline V gene sequence: CDR1 SEHNR, CDR2 FQNEAQ (reference sequence). The CDR3 is 15 amino acids. CDR3 sequence (DNA): TGTGCCAGCAATTGGGGGACAGGCGGGGACACTGAAGCTTTCTTT. As protein: CASNWGTGGDTEAFF. Full variable domain (remainder filled in from reference TRBV7-9 and TRBJ1-1): DTGVSQNPRHKITKRGQNVTFRCDPISEHNRLYWYRQTLGQGPEFLTYFQNEAQLEKSRLLSDRFSAERPKGSFSTLEIQRTEQGDSAMYLCASNWGTGGDTEAFFGQGTRLTVV.

The CDR3 is CASSLGQGLMNTEAFF. The DNA for the CDR3 is TGTGCCAGCAGCTTAGGTCAGGGGCTTATGAACACTGAAGCTTTCTTT. The V gene is TRBV7-2, the J gene TRBJ1-1, with D perhaps matching TRBD1 (6 bases). With 1 base removed from V and 0 bases from J, the gap between germline ends came to 12 bases. CDR3 length: 16 residues. CDR1 is SGHTA and CDR2 is FQGNSA in the germline V gene.

This chain connects TRBV15 to TRBJ1-2; 9 nucleotides line up with TRBD1. CDR1 is LNHNV, CDR2 YYDKDF, per germline (reference sequence). CDR3 length: 15 residues. V shed 5 bases and J 3 bases; nucleotides not matched to a gene: 7. CDR3 DNA: TGTGCCACCAGCCATTACCGGGACAGGGACTATGGCTACACCTTC. It is translated as CATSHYRDRDYGYTF.

V and J are TRBV6-2 or TRBV6-3 and TRBJ2-7; no definite D call. The germline CDR1 and CDR2 sequences are MNHEY and SVGEGT. CDR3 length: 12 amino acids. V lost 2 bases, J lost 9 bases, and 11 bases lay in between. CDR3 DNA: TGTGCCAGCAGTTACGAGGTATTAGGGCAGTACTTC. Translated, it gives CASSYEVLGQYF.

The chain joins TRBV5-1 to TRBJ2-2, with 10 bases aligning to TRBD1. There are 14 residues in the CDR3. The junction had 5 bases not matched to a gene; V was cut back by 6 bases and J by 6 bases. The germline gives CDR1 SGHRS, CDR2 YFSETQ. The CDR3 protein is CASTGTGVPGELFF. CDR3 DNA: TGCGCCAGCACCGGGACAGGGGTGCCCGGGGAGCTGTTTTTT. Full variable domain (outside the CDR3, taken from reference TRBV5-1 and TRBJ2-2): KAGVTQTPRYLIKTRGQQVTLSCSPISGHRSVSWYQQTPGQGLQFLFEYFSETQRNKGNFPGRFSGRQFSNSRSEMNVSTLELGDSALYLCASTGTGVPGELFFGEGSRLTVL.

V is TRBV10-3 and J is TRBJ2-7; 9 nucleotides match TRBD2. V shed 3 bases and J 2 bases; nucleotides not matched to a gene: 14. Germline values: CDR1 ENHRY, CDR2 SYGVKD. The CDR3 is 18 amino acids. In nucleotides, the CDR3 is TGTGCCATCAGTGACTCGGACTGGGCTAGCGGGAACACCTACGAGCAGTACTTC. Its protein is CAISDSDWASGNTYEQYF.

This sequence joins TRBV2 and TRBJ2-7; 7 bases map to TRBD2. Unmatched junction bases numbered 3, after V lost 1 base and J lost 3 bases. The germline CDR1 and CDR2 sequences are SNHLY and FYNNEI. The CDR3 length is 14 residues. Written as DNA, the CDR3 is TGTGCCAGCAGTGAAGGTGGGGGGGTCTACGAGCAGTACTTC. It yields the protein CASSEGGGVYEQYF.

This clone was seen only once. This rearrangement joins TRBV19 to TRBJ1-3; the D gene is possibly TRBD1 (6 bases). Germline CDR1 LNHDA, CDR2 SQIVND (reference sequence). The CDR3 runs 13 residues. Written as DNA, the CDR3 is TGTGGGGTTGACAGGAACTCTGGAAACACCATATATTTT. Translating gives CGVDRNSGNTIYF.

The chain joins TRBV29-1 to TRBJ2-3, with D tentatively TRBD1 (5 bases). The CDR3 loop spans 14 amino acids. Trimming pared 7 bases from V and 0 bases from J, leaving 14 bases between. Germline V gene sequence: CDR1 SQVTM, CDR2 ANQGSEA. For the CDR3, the DNA is TGCAGCGCGTCAGGGTTTGGAAGCACAGATACGCAGTATTTT. It translates to CSASGFGSTDTQYF.

This chain links TRBV4-2 with TRBJ1-2; D is undetermined. Germline loops: CDR1 LGHNA, CDR2 YNFKEQ. The CDR3 has 13 amino acids. CDR3 coding DNA: TGTGCAACCTCCGGAGGGTTGGACTATGGCTACACCTTC. Translated: CATSGGLDYGYTF.

V is TRBV5-1 and J is TRBJ2-7, with D maybe TRBD2 (6 bases). V lost 4 bases to trimming and J lost 3 bases, with 14 bases between them. CDR1 and CDR2 (germline): SGHRS, YFSETQ. This CDR3 contains 14 residues. The DNA for the CDR3 is TGCGCCAGCAGCCCGAACGACGGGGGCTACGAGCAGTACTTC. Protein product: CASSPNDGGYEQYF.

This clone has a single count. V usage is TRBV30 and J usage is TRBJ1-2, with TRBD1 matching 7 bases. The CDR3 extends over 11 amino acids. In germline, CDR1 is GTSNPN, CDR2 SVGIG (reference sequence). The V segment lost 2 bases and the J segment 11 bases; nucleotides outside the gene matches: 5. The CDR3 sequence is CAWSNGQVYTF. In DNA form, the CDR3 reads TGTGCCTGGAGTAACGGACAGGTTTACACCTTC.

J is TRBJ2-3 and V is TRBV18; 11 nucleotides agree with TRBD2. V lost 3 bases, J lost 0 bases, and 8 bases stayed unmatched. The germline V gene encodes CDR1 KGHSH and CDR2 LQKENI. The length of the CDR3 is 18 residues. Here the CDR3 DNA reads TGTGCCAGCTCACCTAGCGGGGGGGCCTTCACTAGCACAGATACGCAGTATTTT. Its translation: CASSPSGGAFTSTDTQYF.

The gene calls are TRBV7-2 and TRBJ1-2; TRBD1 agrees at 7 bases. V lost 5 bases to trimming and J lost 6 bases; unmatched junction nucleotides: 12. CDR3 length: 15 residues. Per the germline V gene, CDR1 is SGHTA and CDR2 is FQGNSA. The CDR3 region is CASSPYRGTADGYTF. The CDR3, as DNA: TGTGCCAGCAGCCCATACCGCGGGACAGCGGATGGCTACACCTTC.